The rows below give T cell receptor beta chains drawn from one sample of a study of CD8+CD57+ T cells in acquired aplastic anemia. TCRdb used MiXCR to reprocess the reads, holding one entry per CDR3 protein. The data show about 180,000 distinct CDR3 sequences, with about 45% seen just once and around 1.1% held by the top ten. Sequencing was carried out using sorted CD4+, CD8+, or CD8+CD57+ T cells (not recorded which) from PBMCs. These receptors all stem from a human donor with aplastic anemia. CDR3s include the opening cysteine and the closing phenylalanine or tryptophan. D genes are given only for firm matches. The size of a clone is reported for some rows only, either as once, few or many, or as a class for expanded clones.

clone size	CDR3 length	V gene	J gene	D gene	CDR3 DNA	CDR3 protein
-	17	TRBV24-1	TRBJ2-5	-	TGTGCCACCAGTGATTTCGTGGAGCAGGGGGGTCGGGAGACCCAGTACTTC	CATSDFVEQGGRETQYF
-	12	TRBV7-2	TRBJ1-6	-	TGTGCCAGCTCGAGATATAATTCACCCCTCCACTTT	CASSRYNSPLHF
-	12	TRBV20-1	TRBJ2-5	TRBD2	TGCAGTGCCACGAGCGGGAGAGAGACCCAGTACTTC	CSATSGRETQYF
-	13	TRBV3-1	TRBJ1-6	-	TGTGCCAGCTCCGAGGGTGCAGGTTCACCCCCTCACTTT	CASSEGAGSPPHF
-	15	TRBV7-2	TRBJ2-7	-	TGTGCCAGCAGTCAGAGGACTAAGAGCTCCTACGAGCAGTACTTC	CASSQRTKSSYEQYF
many	15	TRBV11-2	TRBJ2-2	-	TGTGCCAGCAGTCTATACGACGGGAATCTCGGGGAGCTGTTTTTT	CASSLYDGNLGELFF
-	18	TRBV20-1	TRBJ2-5	TRBD2	TGCAGTGCCGAGATGTCTAGCGGGAGCCCAGAACAACAAGAGACCCAGTACTTC	CSAEMSSGSPEQQETQYF
-	17	TRBV5-1	TRBJ2-1	TRBD1	TGCGCCAGCAGCTTGGTGGGGACAGGGGGCTCCTACAATGAGCAGTTCTTC	CASSLVGTGGSYNEQFF
many	13	TRBV18	TRBJ2-5	TRBD1	TGTGCCAGCTCCCCAGGACAGGGAGAGACCCAGTACTTC	CASSPGQGETQYF
many	14	TRBV20-1	TRBJ1-2	-	TGCAGTGCTAGAGTGGGTTTAGGCAGTCATGGCTACACCTTC	CSARVGLGSHGYTF
-	13	TRBV10-3	TRBJ2-5	-	TGTGCCATCGGTAGTGATGGGGTTCAGACCCAGTACTTC	CAIGSDGVQTQYF
-	13	TRBV7-6	TRBJ2-7	-	TGTGCCAGCAGCCCCGGCAGGAACTACGAGCAGTACTTC	CASSPGRNYEQYF
-	13	TRBV29-1	TRBJ1-1	-	TGCAGCGTTGCTGGACCCTCACTTACTGAAGCTTTCTTT	CSVAGPSLTEAFF
few	16	TRBV24-1	TRBJ2-7	TRBD1	TGTGCCACCAGTGCTAGAGGGACAGGGAAAAATTACGAGCAGTACTTC	CATSARGTGKNYEQYF
many	14	TRBV5-1	TRBJ1-1	-	TGCGCCAGCAGCTTGGGCACCCCGGACACTGAAGCTTTCTTT	CASSLGTPDTEAFF
-	14	TRBV7-9	TRBJ2-5	TRBD2	TGTGCCAGCAGCTTTAGCGGGAGCCAAGAGACCCAGTACTTC	CASSFSGSQETQYF
-	14	TRBV7-6	TRBJ2-3	TRBD1	TGTGCCAGCAGTAGGACAGGGGTGGCAGATACGCAGTATTTT	CASSRTGVADTQYF
once	12	TRBV7-9	TRBJ2-5	TRBD1	TGTGCCAGCAGCTTAGATGGAGGACAGGGCTACTTC	CASSLDGGQGYF
-	13	TRBV10-3	TRBJ1-3	-	TGTGCCAGCAGTGAGCGACAGAGAAACACCATATATTTT	CASSERQRNTIYF